This T cell receptor beta chain was profiled in a study of PD-1 blockade in mismatch repair-deficient tumors. About the study: All were previously treated, progressing patients with around 12 mismatch repair-deficient cancer types.

V was cut by 7 bases and J by 0 bases, with 9 bases left in between. This CDR3 has 13 residues. Germline CDR1 and CDR2: LGHNT and FRNRAP. Only in-frame clones appear in the TCRdb table, and some are missing; sequencing was by immunoSEQ multiplex PCR. The data hold some 100,000 clones, with under 90% observed a single time. Every patient had mismatch repair deficiency by PCR or immunohistochemistry. The TCR-sequenced patients were three responders to pembrolizumab. General study findings and limits: Tumor-resident clones, often absent from pretreatment blood, expanded after pembrolizumab and then contracted.

Notes on this clone: Its antigen remains unknown.

The specimen was peripheral blood, collected approximately 8 months after starting pembrolizumab. The chain has TRBV12-5 and TRBJ1-1, with D unresolved. The clonotype comes from an adult with mismatch repair-deficient cancer. For the CDR3, the DNA is TGTGCTAGTGCGGACGGTATGAACACTGAAGCTTTCTTT. Translated, it gives CASADGMNTEAFF.